This TCR beta chain was profiled in a study of CD8 T cells in Susac syndrome. The patients who served as multiple sclerosis controls were treatment-naive and had stable or active relapsing-remitting disease that fulfilled the revised McDonald criteria. Both CD4+ and CD8+ T cells were negatively isolated, and TEMRA cells underwent FACS enrichment. CDR1 and CDR2 (germline): SGHAT, FQDESV (reference sequence). CDR3 length: 20 residues. Trimming took 6 bases from V and 0 from J; bases not matched to a gene: 16. This clonotype occurred once. cDNA came from about 0.46 to 1 ug RNA primed by random hexamers. TCRdb re-called the immunoSEQ multiplex PCR reads with MiXCR, one entry per CDR3 protein. The sample consists of around 280,000 distinct CDR3 sequences, around 83% of them appearing once.

This sequence originates from a human donor with multiple sclerosis. The sample taken for sequencing was CD8+ T cells from PBMCs. V and J are TRBV11-1 and TRBJ2-3; 12 bases agree with TRBD2. CDR3 loop: CASSLLIGTSGPTSTDTQYF. CDR3 nucleotides: TGTGCCAGCAGTTTACTAATCGGGACTAGCGGGCCTACTAGCACAGATACGCAGTATTTT.